This T cell receptor beta chain was profiled in a study of CD8 T cells in Susac syndrome. J lost 0 bases, V lost 2 bases, and 7 bases had no gene match. The CDR3 loop spans 16 amino acids. Germline CDR1 and CDR2: DFQATT and SNEGSKA (reference sequence). Blood CD8+ and CD4+ T cells underwent high-throughput TCR beta sequencing. Negative isolation was applied to CD8+ and CD4+ T cells, and FACS enrichment was applied to TEMRA cells. The RNA, about 0.5 to 1 ug, was put through reverse transcription using random hexamers. immunoSEQ multiplex PCR amplified TCR beta CDR3 across 54 Vbeta, 13 Jbeta. TCRdb re-analysed the immunoSEQ multiplex PCR reads in MiXCR, keeping a single row per CDR3 protein. The data show approximately 210,000 distinct CDR3 sequences, 95% seen once.

Input material: CD4+ T cells from PBMCs. The chain has TRBV20-1 and TRBJ2-5, with 9 bases that match TRBD2. The sequence was obtained from a human donor with multiple sclerosis. CDR3 sequence: CSARSRTSVYQETQYF. In DNA form, the CDR3 reads TGCAGTGCTAGATCCCGGACTAGCGTATACCAAGAGACCCAGTACTTC.